Here is one T cell receptor beta chain with its context. The antigen is undetermined. This sample was taken from a study of OX40 agonist ivuxolimab in advanced cancers. Study information: Participants averaged roughly 57 years of age (range about 23 to 80) and were approximately 81% male. General observations from the study: Circulating CD4+ and CD8+ T cells showed clonal expansion by week 6 at 0.1 to 3.0 mg/kg.

Repertoires were generated with immunoSEQ multiplex PCR, while TCRdb's copy carries only in-frame clones and drops some. This table holds some 80,000 clones, about 83% found once. Trimming shortened V by 3 bases and J by 2 bases, and 14 bases separated the two germline ends. Per the germline V gene, CDR1 is MNHNY and CDR2 is SVGAGI (reference sequence). This CDR3 contains 15 residues. Sequenced material: CD4+ or CD8+ T cells sorted from blood, taken in a trial of the OX40 agonist ivuxolimab. The TCR comes from an adult with an advanced solid tumor such as melanoma, head and neck, liver or kidney cancer. This sequence joins TRBV6-6 and TRBJ2-7, with D possibly matching TRBD1 (5 bases). The CDR3 region is CASSYLEGAPYEQYF. The DNA of the CDR3 is TGTGCCAGCAGTTATTTGGAAGGGGCCCCCTACGAGCAGTACTTC.